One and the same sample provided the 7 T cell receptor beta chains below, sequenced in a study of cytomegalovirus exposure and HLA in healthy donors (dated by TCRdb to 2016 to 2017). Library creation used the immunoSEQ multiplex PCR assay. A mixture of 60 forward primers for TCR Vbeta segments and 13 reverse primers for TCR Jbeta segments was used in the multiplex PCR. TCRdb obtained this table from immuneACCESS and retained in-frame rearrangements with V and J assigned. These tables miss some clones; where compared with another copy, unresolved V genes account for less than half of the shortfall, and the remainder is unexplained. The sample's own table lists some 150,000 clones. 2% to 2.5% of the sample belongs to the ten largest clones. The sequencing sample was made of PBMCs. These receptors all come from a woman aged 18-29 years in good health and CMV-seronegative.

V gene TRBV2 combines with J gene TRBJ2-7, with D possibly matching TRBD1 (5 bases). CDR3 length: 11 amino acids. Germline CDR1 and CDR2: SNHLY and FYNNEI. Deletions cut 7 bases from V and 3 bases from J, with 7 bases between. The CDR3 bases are TGTGCCAGCACAGGGCACTACGAGCAGTACGTC. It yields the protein CASTGHYEQYV.

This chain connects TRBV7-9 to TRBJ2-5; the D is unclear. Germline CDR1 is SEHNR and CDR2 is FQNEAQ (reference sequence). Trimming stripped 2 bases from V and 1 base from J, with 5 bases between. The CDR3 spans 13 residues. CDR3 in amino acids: CASSLNTQETQYF. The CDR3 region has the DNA TGTGCCAGCAGCTTAAACACCCAAGAGACCCAGTACTTC.

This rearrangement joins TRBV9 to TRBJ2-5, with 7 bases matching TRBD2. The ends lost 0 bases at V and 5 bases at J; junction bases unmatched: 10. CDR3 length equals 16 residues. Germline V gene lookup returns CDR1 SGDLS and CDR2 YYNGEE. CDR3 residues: CASSVGALPGRETQYF. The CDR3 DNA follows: TGTGCCAGCAGCGTAGGGGCACTCCCCGGGAGGGAGACCCAGTACTTC.

The CDR3 region has the DNA TGTGCCAGCAGCTCTCCTGACGGAGGGATGGGCTATGGCTACACCTTC. Its protein product is CASSSPDGGMGYGYTF. This chain joins TRBV5-4 and TRBJ1-2; D is ambiguous. The CDR3 totals 16 residues. V gave up 3 bases and J gave up 4 bases, with 19 bases separating them. Germline assignment: CDR1 SGHNT and CDR2 YYREEE (reference sequence).

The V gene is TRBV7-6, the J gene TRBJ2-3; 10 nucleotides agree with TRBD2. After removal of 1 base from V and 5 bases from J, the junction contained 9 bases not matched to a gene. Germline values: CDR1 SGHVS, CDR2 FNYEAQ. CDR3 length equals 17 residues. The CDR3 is CASSLVGLAGDRDTQYF. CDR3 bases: TGTGCCAGCAGCTTAGTCGGGCTAGCGGGAGACAGAGATACGCAGTATTTT.

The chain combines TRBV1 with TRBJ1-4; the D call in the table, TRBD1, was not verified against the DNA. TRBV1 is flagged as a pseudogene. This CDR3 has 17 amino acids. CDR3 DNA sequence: TGCACCAGCAGCCAAGATGGACAGGGGGCGCGTAATGAAAAACTGTTTTTT. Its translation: CTSSQDGQGARNEKLFF.

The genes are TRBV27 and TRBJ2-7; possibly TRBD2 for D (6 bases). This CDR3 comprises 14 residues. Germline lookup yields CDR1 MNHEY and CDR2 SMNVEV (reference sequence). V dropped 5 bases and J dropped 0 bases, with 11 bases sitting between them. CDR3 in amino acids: CASSPSRGSYEQYF. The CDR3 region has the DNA TGTGCCAGCAGTCCCTCGCGGGGCTCCTACGAGCAGTACTTC.